This T cell receptor (beta chain) was found in a study of blood T cell repertoires in COVID-19. Across the whole study: COVID-19 samples from acute and convalescent phases originated in the United States, Italy and Spain.

This clone is categorized as medium-sized. The table came from immunoSEQ multiplex PCR; TCRdb's copy has only in-frame clones and leaves some out. The sample holds about 230,000 clones, about 80% seen once. CDR3 length: 15 residues. The germline gives CDR1 SGHNT, CDR2 YYREEE (reference sequence). V shed 3 bases and J shed 7 bases, with 18 bases lying between them. This clonotype was obtained from a woman aged 50 to 65 with acute or convalescent COVID-19. The chain combines TRBV5-4 with TRBJ2-3; tentative D call: TRBD1 (5 bases). The material sequenced was peripheral blood. The chain's CDR3 is CASSSKRGNENTQYF. The CDR3 coding sequence is TGTGCCAGCAGCTCGAAAAGGGGAAACGAAAATACGCAGTATTTT.